These 16 T cell receptor beta chains were all obtained from the same sample, sequenced in a study of T cells in Graves' hyperthyroidism and ophthalmopathy (dated by TCRdb to between 2019 and 2020). The library came from multiplex PCR. The run used an Illumina HiSeq 2000. Amplification of TCR beta CDR3 regions was carried out from RNA transcripts. The first round of RT-PCR for the TCR CDR3 was performed with the HTBI primer set and the Qiagen OneStep RT-PCR kit. TCRdb reanalyzed the raw reads on its own, using fastp at Q25 for trimming and MiXCR for clone calling, and kept in-frame beta chains. Entries that share a CDR3 protein sequence are merged under the most common genes and DNA. For this sample the table gives 620,000 or so distinct CDR3 sequences, of which 14% were detected only once. Clones ranked in the top ten supply under 15% of the sample. Input material: blood. The receptors were sampled from a woman aged 45 to 65 with Graves' ophthalmopathy.

The CDR3 coding sequence is TGTGCCAGTAGTTGGGGACAGACCCATGGCTACACCTTC. Its protein is CASSWGQTHGYTF. The V and J genes are TRBV19 and TRBJ1-2; 7 nucleotides agree with TRBD1. This CDR3 has 13 amino acids. Germline V gene sequence: CDR1 LNHDA, CDR2 SQIVND (reference sequence). V lost 5 bases and J lost 6; bases outside the gene matches: 6.

This clonotype was seen repeatedly, ten times or more. The chain links TRBV29-1 to TRBJ2-7; 9 bases match TRBD1. The ends lost 4 bases at V and 3 bases at J; junction bases unmatched: 7. The CDR3 runs 14 residues. Per the germline V gene, CDR1 is SQVTM and CDR2 is ANQGSEA. Here the CDR3 DNA reads TGCAGCGTTGGGGACAGGGTTAAATTCTACGAGCAGTACTTC. This codes for CSVGDRVKFYEQYF.

This clonotype was seen ten or more times. This sequence joins TRBV11-2 and TRBJ2-1, with 9 bases lining up with TRBD2. The length of the CDR3 is 13 residues. The germline V gene encodes CDR1 SGHAT and CDR2 FQNNGV. Trimming removed 8 bases from V and 7 bases from J; junction bases left unmatched: 6. CDR3 coding DNA: TGTGCCAGCCTCGGCGGGAGGGATAATGAGCAGTTCTTC. This encodes CASLGGRDNEQFF.

This clonotype has ten or more counts. One junction end does not reproduce the germline sequence, and a read error may be involved. The CDR3 is CASSSGLAGGTDTQYF. CDR3 DNA: TGTGCCAGCAGCTCAGGACTAGCGGGGGGAACAGATACGCAGTATTTT. The chain has TRBV5-1 and TRBJ2-3, with TRBD2 matching over 14 bases. Germline V gene sequence: CDR1 SGHRS, CDR2 YFSETQ. The CDR3 covers 16 residues.

This clonotype was observed a few times. V usage is TRBV4-3 and J usage is TRBJ2-7; 11 positions match TRBD2. Losses at the gene ends were 3 bases for V and 4 bases for J; bases not matched to a gene: 8. The CDR3 is 16 residues long. Germline CDR1 and CDR2: LGHNA and YSLEER. The CDR3 nucleotides are TGCGCCAGCAGCCAGACACTAGCGGGAGTTGTTTACGAGCAGTACTTC. Protein: CASSQTLAGVVYEQYF.

V is TRBV6-5 and J is TRBJ2-1; no definite D call. The CDR3 spans 16 residues. Germline-derived CDR1 and CDR2 are MNHEY and SVGAGI. The ends were cut back, 0 bases at V and 2 bases at J, with 11 bases in the middle. CDR3 region: CASSYSSPHAYNEQFF. The CDR3 DNA follows: TGTGCCAGCAGTTACTCCTCCCCCCATGCCTACAATGAGCAGTTCTTC.

This clonotype was recorded at least ten times. This chain links TRBV5-6 with TRBJ1-1, with a weak D call TRBD1 (6 bases). In germline, CDR1 is SGHDT, CDR2 YYEEEE. V was trimmed by 0 bases and J by 0 bases, leaving 12 bases between them. The CDR3 covers 16 residues. The CDR3 loop reads CASSLGGQGLNTEAFF. In DNA, the CDR3 is TGTGCCAGCAGCTTGGGTGGGCAGGGGTTGAACACTGAAGCTTTCTTT.

The chain couples TRBV6-4 to TRBJ1-5, with TRBD1 as a possible D gene (6 bases). The V end was cut by 6 bases, the J end by 0 bases, with 15 bases between. The germline V gene has CDR1 MRHNA and CDR2 SNTAGT. The CDR3 length is 16 residues. CDR3 coding DNA: TGTGCCAGCAGAGGGGGGGCAGAATATAGCAATCAGCCCCAGCATTTT. Translating gives CASRGGAEYSNQPQHF.

This clonotype was detected ten times or more. The rearrangement uses TRBV27 and TRBJ2-3; 9 bases are shared with TRBD2. The V and J ends lost 4 bases and 1 base, in that order; junction bases with no gene match: 3. Germline-derived CDR1 and CDR2 are MNHEY and SMNVEV (reference sequence). The CDR3 contains 15 residues. CDR3 sequence (DNA): TGTGCCAGCAGTTCTATAGCGGGAGGCACAGATACGCAGTATTTT. It specifies CASSSIAGGTDTQYF.

In its sample, this clonotype was seen many times. The rearrangement joins TRBV11-2 to TRBJ1-1; D may be TRBD1 (5 bases). CDR1 and CDR2 (germline): SGHAT, FQNNGV. V was clipped by 3 bases and J by 5 bases, with 13 bases between them. The CDR3 runs 14 residues. DNA for the CDR3: TGTGCCAGCAGCTTCGGGACCTCGCGGACTGAAGCTTTCTTT. Protein sequence: CASSFGTSRTEAFF.

This clonotype was observed at least ten times. CDR3 residues: CASSENGPRWTEAFF. The CDR3 bases are TGTGCCAGCAGTGAAAACGGACCCAGATGGACTGAAGCTTTCTTT. The chain recombines TRBV6-1 with TRBJ1-1; D is unclear. The CDR3 loop spans 15 amino acids. Germline CDR1 is MNHNS and CDR2 is SASEGT. V lost 2 bases, J lost 5 bases, and 15 bases lay in between.

This clonotype was found many times. The rearrangement uses TRBV6-1 and TRBJ1-1; the match to TRBD1 covers 12 bases. The CDR3 spans 16 residues. Germline V gene data show CDR1 as MNHNS and CDR2 as SASEGT. The V segment lost 4 bases and the J segment 4 bases; nucleotides outside the gene matches: 7. The CDR3 loop is CASSGWDRGLGTEAFF. The CDR3 DNA is TGTGCCAGCAGTGGCTGGGACAGGGGGCTTGGCACTGAAGCTTTCTTT.

In its sample, this clonotype was seen many times. The rearrangement links TRBV7-6 to TRBJ1-2; 7 bases line up with TRBD1. CDR1 is SGHVS, CDR2 FNYEAQ, per germline. The CDR3 sequence is 13 residues long. The J segment lost 8 bases and the V segment lost 5 bases, leaving 8 bases of the junction unmatched. CDR3 sequence: CASSPGTAGGYTF. The CDR3 DNA reads as TGTGCCAGCAGCCCAGGGACAGCGGGGGGCTACACCTTC.

In this sample, this clonotype turned up many times. The chain uses TRBV10-3 and TRBJ2-7, with D tentatively TRBD2 (5 bases). V lost 4 bases to trimming and J lost 6 bases, with 19 bases between them. Germline CDR1 is ENHRY and CDR2 is SYGVKD. The CDR3 runs to 15 residues. DNA of the CDR3: TGTGCCATCAGTGGTCGGGGTCAGAGCGGCCTCGAGCAGTACTTC. Amino acid sequence: CAISGRGQSGLEQYF.

The chain uses TRBV27 and TRBJ2-2; 7 bases line up with TRBD1. Looked up from germline, CDR1 is MNHEY and CDR2 is SMNVEV (reference sequence). The CDR3 totals 14 residues. The trim removed 5 bases at V and 6 bases at J, leaving 6 bases unmatched. In DNA form, the CDR3 reads TGTGCCAGCAGTAAAGGGGGCGAGGCCGGGGAGCTGTTTTTT. Its translation: CASSKGGEAGELFF.

This clonotype was counted between two and nine times. This sequence joins TRBV7-2 and TRBJ2-1; D is ambiguous. Trimming took 5 bases from V and 6 from J, leaving 8 bases between them. The CDR3 consists of 12 residues. Germline V gene sequence: CDR1 SGHTA, CDR2 FQGNSA. As DNA, the CDR3 is TGTGCCAGCAGCCATCCCACCAATGAGCAGTTCTTC. It is translated as CASSHPTNEQFF.